Presented here are 12 T cell receptor beta chains from one specimen sequenced in a study of breast tumors, draining lymph nodes, adjacent tissues. Axillary draining lymph nodes of breast cancer patients supplied the node samples. MiXCR was run by TCRdb on the multiplex PCR reads, yielding one entry per CDR3 protein. Of around 140,000 distinct CDR3 sequences listed, approximately 20% are singletons. The material sequenced was axillary lymph node tissue. Every receptor here comes from a female donor with breast cancer. Some clones in this sample may be carry-over from other donors' samples.

There are many counts of this clonotype. The chain recombines TRBV7-9 with TRBJ1-5; possible D gene TRBD1, 5 bases. V lost 11 bases to trimming and J lost 3 bases, with 17 bases between them. This CDR3 contains 14 residues. Germline assignment: CDR1 SEHNR and CDR2 FQNEAQ (reference sequence). Here the CDR3 reads CAPVWDGLNQPQHF. In DNA, the CDR3 is TGTGCCCCTGTATGGGACGGCCTCAATCAGCCCCAGCATTTT.

This clonotype was counted ten times or more. The chain couples TRBV5-8 to TRBJ2-7; D not certain. V lost 5 bases and J lost 0, with 9 bases in between. This CDR3 contains 13 residues. Germline V gene lookup returns CDR1 SGHTS and CDR2 YDEGEE. This CDR3 is CASRRRSSYEQYF. The DNA of the CDR3 is TGTGCCAGCAGGCGGCGGAGCTCCTACGAGCAGTACTTC. Based on the CDR3 plus reference TRBV5-8 and TRBJ2-7, the full variable domain is EAGVTQSPTHLIKTRGQQATLRCSPISGHTSVYWYQQALGLGLQFLLWYDEGEERNRGNFPPRFSGRQFPNYSSELNVNALELEDSALYLCASRRRSSYEQYFGPGTRLTVT.

Many counts were recorded for this clonotype. This chain uses TRBV7-2 with TRBJ2-5; D possibly corresponds to TRBD2 (6 bases). There are 16 residues in the CDR3. Trimming removed 0 bases at V and 5 bases at J, with 16 bases between. In germline, CDR1 is SGHTA, CDR2 FQGNSA. CDR3 loop: CASSLASGASMETQYF. The CDR3 DNA follows: TGTGCCAGCAGCTTAGCTAGCGGAGCCTCAATGGAGACCCAGTACTTC.

In its sample, this clonotype was seen many times. V and J are TRBV6-4 and TRBJ1-5; D possibly corresponds to TRBD1 (6 bases). The CDR3 covers 15 residues. The germline gives CDR1 MRHNA, CDR2 SNTAGT. The V end was cut by 6 bases, the J end by 3 bases, with 15 bases between. CDR3 nucleotide sequence: TGTGCCAGCAGAAATCCCGACAGGCTCAATCAGCCCCAGCATTTT. Translation gives CASRNPDRLNQPQHF.

This clonotype was detected ten times or more. The genes are TRBV7-9 and TRBJ2-7, with TRBD2 matching 13 bases. V was pared by 5 bases and J by 5 bases, with 21 bases of the junction left unmatched. CDR1 is SEHNR, CDR2 FQNEAQ, per germline (reference sequence). This CDR3 comprises 20 residues. CDR3 DNA: TGTGCCAGCAGCGATCGGACAGGGCCCGGACTAGCGGGAGTAGGCAACGAGCAGTACTTC. Translated, it gives CASSDRTGPGLAGVGNEQYF.

The V call is TRBV19, the J call TRBJ2-1, with TRBD2 identical over 8 bases. Per germline, CDR1 LNHDA and CDR2 SQIVND (reference sequence). The V and J ends lost 2 bases and 9 bases, in that order; junction bases with no gene match: 12. CDR3 length equals 16 residues. The CDR3 nucleotides read TGTGCCAGTAGTATACTTAGCGGGACCAGGGGCAGTGAGCAGTTCTTC. Translating gives CASSILSGTRGSEQFF.

This clonotype was picked up many times. The chain has TRBV4-1 and TRBJ2-5; no clear D. V lost 1 base and J 4 bases, leaving 16 bases between the germline ends. The germline V gene encodes CDR1 MGHRA and CDR2 YSYEKL. This CDR3 region has 16 residues. The CDR3 region has the DNA TGCGCCAGCAGCCAAGGGTCCCAAACAGTCGGAGAGACCCAGTACTTC. This gives the protein CASSQGSQTVGETQYF.

This clonotype was seen ten or more times. The chain uses TRBV12-5 and TRBJ1-3; 8 bases are a match to TRBD1. The CDR3 spans 14 residues. CDR1 is LGHNT and CDR2 is FRNRAP in the germline V gene. Germline trimming cut 6 bases from V and 6 bases from J; bases unmatched to any gene: 7. The CDR3 nucleotides read TGTGCTAGTGGGTCAGGGACAGGTCAAAACACCATATATTTT. Protein sequence: CASGSGTGQNTIYF. Filled out from reference TRBV12-5 and TRBJ1-3, the complete variable domain reads DARVTQTPRHKVTEMGQEVTMRCQPILGHNTVFWYRQTMMQGLELLAYFRNRAPLDDSGMPKDRFSAEMPDATLATLKIQPSEPRDSAVYFCASGSGTGQNTIYFGEGSWLTVV.

This clonotype was seen repeatedly, ten times or more. The rearrangement links TRBV19 to TRBJ2-5; 9 bases are shared with TRBD2. This CDR3 spans 15 amino acids. CDR1 and CDR2 from the germline V gene are LNHDA and SQIVND (reference sequence). V shed 6 bases, J shed 0 bases, and the junction held 5 bases outside the gene matches. CDR3 DNA sequence: TGTGCCAGTAGCACGACTAGCGGATACCAAGAGACCCAGTACTTC. It translates to CASSTTSGYQETQYF.

Comment on this clonotype: A much larger clone differs by one base, so this may be a read error. The V and J genes are TRBV12-3 or TRBV12-4 and TRBJ1-6; D gene unclear. This CDR3 contains 13 residues. The CDR3 reads CASSRQHNSSLHF. The DNA for the CDR3 is TGTGCCAGCAGCCGGCAACATAATTCATCCCTCCACTTT.

This clonotype came up many times. This chain joins TRBV12-3 or TRBV12-4 and TRBJ1-5, with 8 bases that match TRBD1. The CDR3 extends over 15 amino acids. Trimming at V came to 6 bases and at J to 1 base, leaving 5 bases not matched to a gene. In DNA, the CDR3 is TGTGCCAGCAGCCAAACAGGGGGGAGCAATCAGCCCCAGCATTTT. It codes for CASSQTGGSNQPQHF.

This clonotype turned up a few times. This sequence joins TRBV27 and TRBJ2-2, with 7 bases fitting TRBD1. In germline, CDR1 is MNHEY, CDR2 SMNVEV (reference sequence). This CDR3 is built from 15 residues. V lost 7 bases, J lost 2 bases, and 7 bases stayed unmatched. CDR3 DNA sequence: TGTGCCAGCACGAGGGGGCAGGGAAACACCGGGGAGCTGTTTTTT. Translation: CASTRGQGNTGELFF.